A selection of T cell receptor beta chains follows, all from one sample in a study of blood T cell repertoires in COVID-19. Libraries were prepared by immunoSEQ multiplex PCR; TCRdb keeps only in-frame clonotypes and omits some of them. This sample has about 160,000 clones, with approximately 92% found just once. Sequencing used peripheral blood. These receptors were obtained from a man aged 30-40 years with COVID-19, enrolled during active disease. Both conserved end residues are part of each CDR3. D genes are given only for firm matches. Size tells how often a clone was seen (once, few, many) or the class of an expanded clone, and some rows leave it out.

CDR3,DNA,D,J,size,V
CASSFRQGAGELFF,TGTGCCAGCAGCTTCCGACAGGGTGCCGGGGAGCTGTTTTTT,TRBD1,TRBJ2-2,.,TRBV5-8
CASSSRQGEQYF,TGTGCCAGTAGTTCCCGACAGGGGGAGCAGTACTTC,TRBD1,TRBJ2-7,.,TRBV19
CASSAGTANTGELFF,TGTGCCAGCAGCGCCGGGACTGCGAACACCGGGGAGCTGTTTTTT,.,TRBJ2-2,.,TRBV27
CASSRATGISNQPQHF,TGTGCCAGCAGCCGAGCGACAGGGATCAGCAATCAGCCCCAGCATTTT,TRBD1,TRBJ1-5,.,TRBV5-8
CASSQESGGYYGYTF,TGTGCCAGCAGCCAAGAGTCAGGGGGCTACTATGGCTACACCTTC,TRBD1,TRBJ1-2,.,TRBV4-2
CATSTGGVGELFF,TGTGCCACTAGCACAGGGGGCGTGGGGGAGCTGTTTTTT,TRBD1,TRBJ2-2,.,TRBV6-5
CASSTVYNEQFF,TGCGCCAGCAGTACGGTTTACAATGAGCAGTTCTTC,.,TRBJ2-1,.,TRBV10-2
CASMPRGVGNQPQHF,TGTGCCAGTATGCCGCGGGGGGTGGGGAATCAGCCCCAGCATTTT,.,TRBJ1-5,.,TRBV19
CASSYSRAPRNSYEQYF,TGTGCCAGCAGTTACTCGAGGGCCCCAAGGAACTCCTACGAGCAGTACTTC,.,TRBJ2-7,.,TRBV6-2/TRBV6-3
CASSFNRGDEQFF,TGTGCCAGCAGCTTTAACAGGGGGGACGAGCAGTTCTTC,TRBD1,TRBJ2-1,.,TRBV11-1
CASSTGQGAFGYTF,TGTGCCAGCAGCACGGGACAGGGGGCGTTCGGCTACACCTTC,TRBD1,TRBJ1-2,.,TRBV11-2
CASSPVTGNTIYF,TGCGCCAGCAGTCCGGTTACCGGAAACACCATATATTTT,.,TRBJ1-3,once,TRBV5-1
CASSLGLISYNEQFF,TGTGCCAGCAGCTTAGGACTAATCTCCTACAATGAGCAGTTCTTC,.,TRBJ2-1,.,TRBV7-9
CASSLRGIGSIMNTEAFF,TGTGCCAGCAGCTTAAGGGGCATTGGATCGATCATGAACACTGAAGCTTTCTTT,.,TRBJ1-1,.,TRBV11-2
CASSPGQDYGYTF,TGTGCCAGCAGCCCCGGACAGGACTATGGCTACACCTTC,TRBD1,TRBJ1-2,.,TRBV7-2
CASSLGGYGGNEQFF,TGTGCCAGCAGCTTAGGGGGCTACGGGGGAAATGAGCAGTTCTTC,.,TRBJ2-1,.,TRBV11-2
CASSLPLITGGYYGYTF,TGTGCCAGCAGCTTACCACTGATAACAGGGGGTTACTATGGCTACACCTTC,TRBD1,TRBJ1-2,.,TRBV3-1/TRBV3-2
CASTLGRGHGYTF,TGTGCCAGCACCTTGGGAAGGGGGCATGGCTACACCTTC,TRBD1,TRBJ1-2,.,TRBV28
CASSPGGFGNTIYF,TGTGCCAGCAGCCCGGGAGGTTTCGGAAACACCATATATTTT,.,TRBJ1-3,.,TRBV9
CASSIQGHQPQHF,TGTGCCAGTAGTATTCAGGGGCATCAGCCCCAGCATTTT,.,TRBJ1-5,.,TRBV19
CASSQDVRVPSYNSPLHF,TGCGCCAGCAGCCAAGACGTGCGGGTCCCGTCCTATAATTCACCCCTCCACTTT,.,TRBJ1-6,.,TRBV4-3
CASSLAAGRAADTQYF,TGTGCCAGCAGCTTAGCGGCCGGGAGGGCCGCAGATACGCAGTATTTT,TRBD2,TRBJ2-3,.,TRBV11-2
CSVEGIQGVNSYEQYF,TGCAGCGTTGAAGGGATACAGGGAGTGAACTCCTACGAGCAGTACTTC,.,TRBJ2-7,.,TRBV29-1
CASRPGQGTDTQYF,TGTGCCAGCAGACCCGGACAGGGGACAGATACGCAGTATTTT,TRBD1,TRBJ2-3,once,TRBV5-5
CASSQVGYGYTF,TGCGCCAGCAGCCAAGTCGGGTATGGCTACACCTTC,.,TRBJ1-2,.,TRBV4-3
CASSGQGLAKNIQYF,TGCGCCAGCAGTGGACAGGGGCTAGCCAAAAACATTCAGTACTTC,TRBD1,TRBJ2-4,.,TRBV10-2
CASSLDRGLRGGTDTQYF,TGTGCCAGCAGCTTGGACAGGGGGCTCCGGGGGGGCACAGATACGCAGTATTTT,TRBD1,TRBJ2-3,.,TRBV5-4
CASSLSSTDGAYNEQFF,TGTGCCAGCAGTTTAAGTTCGACTGACGGGGCCTACAATGAGCAGTTCTTC,.,TRBJ2-1,.,TRBV27
CASSLYRQGDTEAFF,TGTGCCAGCAGCTTATACCGACAGGGAGACACTGAAGCTTTCTTT,TRBD1,TRBJ1-1,.,TRBV7-6
CATSRGWRDHTDTQYF,TGTGCCACCAGCAGAGGTTGGCGGGACCACACAGATACGCAGTATTTT,.,TRBJ2-3,.,TRBV15
CASSKGIAGPNNSPLHF,TGTGCCAGCAGCAAGGGGATCGCGGGACCCAACAATTCACCCCTCCACTTT,.,TRBJ1-6,once,TRBV21-1
CASSLQGTGELFF,TGTGCCAGCAGCCTACAGGGAACCGGGGAGCTGTTTTTT,.,TRBJ2-2,few,TRBV4-2